This T cell receptor beta chain emerged from a study of tumor-infiltrating lymphocytes in primary liver carcinoma. Study in general: These were node-negative, non-metastatic T1-T3 tumors of roughly 4 to 10 cm.

The researchers produced TCR beta cDNA from around 500 ng total RNA with a constant-region primer. What produced the TCR beta libraries was three nested multiplex PCR rounds using slightly modified ARM-PCR. In TCRdb, the multiplex PCR reads were re-called with MiXCR into one record per CDR3 protein. The data hold tens of thousands of distinct CDR3 sequences, with less than 85% observed a single time. The roughly 19-32 mg bulk tissue piece was not sorted before simultaneous RNA and DNA extraction. Patients carried chronic HBV infection without prior treatment. The source is a man aged 35 to 55 with primary liver carcinoma and hepatitis B virus infection. The sequencing sample was made of liver tumor tissue from sampling region 5. Subset meaning: tumor region T5, tumor centre.

The CDR3: CASSLEGPAGVGTDTQYF. In nucleotides, the CDR3 is TGTGCCAGCAGCTTGGAGGGACCAGCGGGAGTGGGCACAGATACGCAGTATTTT. This chain links TRBV5-4 with TRBJ2-3, with TRBD2 matching over 8 bases. Germline V gene lookup returns CDR1 SGHNT and CDR2 YYREEE (reference sequence). The CDR3 spans 18 residues. V was pared by 0 bases and J by 1 base, with 10 bases of the junction left unmatched.